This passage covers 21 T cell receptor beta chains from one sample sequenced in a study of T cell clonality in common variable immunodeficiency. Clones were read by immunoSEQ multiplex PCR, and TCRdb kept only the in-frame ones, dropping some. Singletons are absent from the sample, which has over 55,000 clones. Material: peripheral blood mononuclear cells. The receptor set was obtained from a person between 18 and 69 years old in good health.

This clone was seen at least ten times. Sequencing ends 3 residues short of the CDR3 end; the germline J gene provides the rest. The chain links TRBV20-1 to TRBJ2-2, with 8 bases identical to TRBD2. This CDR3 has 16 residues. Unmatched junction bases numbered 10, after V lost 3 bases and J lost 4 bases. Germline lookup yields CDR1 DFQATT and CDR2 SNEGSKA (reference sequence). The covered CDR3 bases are TGCAGTGCTAGTGTACTAGCGGAGCGGGGCACCGGGGAG. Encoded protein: CSASVLAERGTGE. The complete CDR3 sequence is CSASVLAERGTGELFF.

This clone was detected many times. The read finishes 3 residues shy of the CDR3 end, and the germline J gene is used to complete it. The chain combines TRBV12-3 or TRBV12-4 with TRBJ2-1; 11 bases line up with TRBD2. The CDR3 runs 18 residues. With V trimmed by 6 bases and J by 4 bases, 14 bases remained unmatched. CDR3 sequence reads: CASSPGAGRTSGYNEQFF. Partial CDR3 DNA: TGTGCCAGCAGCCCGGGAGCGGGGAGGACTAGCGGGTACAATGAG.

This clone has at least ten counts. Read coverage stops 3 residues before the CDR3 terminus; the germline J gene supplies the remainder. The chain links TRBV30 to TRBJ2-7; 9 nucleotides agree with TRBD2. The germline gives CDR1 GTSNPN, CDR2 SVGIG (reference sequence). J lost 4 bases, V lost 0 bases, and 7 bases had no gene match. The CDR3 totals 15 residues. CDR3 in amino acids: CAWSVPLAGAYEQYF. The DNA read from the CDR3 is TGTGCCTGGAGTGTACCTTTAGCGGGAGCATACGAG.

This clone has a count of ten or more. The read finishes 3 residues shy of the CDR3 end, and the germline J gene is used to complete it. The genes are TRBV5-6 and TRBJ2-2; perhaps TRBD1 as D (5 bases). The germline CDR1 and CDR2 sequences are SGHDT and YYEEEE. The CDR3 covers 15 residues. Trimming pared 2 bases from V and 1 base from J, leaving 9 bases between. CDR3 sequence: CASSLLQGNTGELFF. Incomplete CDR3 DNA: TGTGCCAGCAGCTTACTCCAGGGGAACACCGGGGAG.

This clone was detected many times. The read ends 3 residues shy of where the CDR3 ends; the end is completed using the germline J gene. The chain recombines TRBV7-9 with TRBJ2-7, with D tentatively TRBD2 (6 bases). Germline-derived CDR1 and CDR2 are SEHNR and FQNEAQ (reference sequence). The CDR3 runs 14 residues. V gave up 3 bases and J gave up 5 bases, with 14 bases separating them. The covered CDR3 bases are TGTGCCAGCAGCTTCGCGGGATCCCCTGACGAG. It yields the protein CASSFAGSPDE. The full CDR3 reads CASSFAGSPDEQYF. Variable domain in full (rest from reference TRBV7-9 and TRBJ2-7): DTGVSQNPRHKITKRGQNVTFRCDPISEHNRLYWYRQTLGQGPEFLTYFQNEAQLEKSRLLSDRFSAERPKGSFSTLEIQRTEQGDSAMYLCASSFAGSPDEQYFGPGTRLTVT.

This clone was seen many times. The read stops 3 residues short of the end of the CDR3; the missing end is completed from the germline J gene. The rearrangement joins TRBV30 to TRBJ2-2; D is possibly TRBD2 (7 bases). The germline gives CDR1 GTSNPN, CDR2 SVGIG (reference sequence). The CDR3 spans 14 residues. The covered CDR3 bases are TGTGCCTACCACCCGGGGGGCTATTCCAGAGAG. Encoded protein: CAYHPGGYSRE. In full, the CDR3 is CAYHPGGYSRELFF.

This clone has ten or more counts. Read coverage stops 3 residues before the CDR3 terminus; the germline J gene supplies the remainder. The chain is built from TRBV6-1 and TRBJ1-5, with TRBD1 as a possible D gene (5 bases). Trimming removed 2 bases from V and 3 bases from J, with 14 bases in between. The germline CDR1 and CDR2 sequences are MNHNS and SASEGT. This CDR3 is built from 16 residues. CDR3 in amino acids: CASSEWAGIPNQPQHF. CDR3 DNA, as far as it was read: TGTGCCAGCAGTGAATGGGCAGGGATCCCCAATCAGCCC.

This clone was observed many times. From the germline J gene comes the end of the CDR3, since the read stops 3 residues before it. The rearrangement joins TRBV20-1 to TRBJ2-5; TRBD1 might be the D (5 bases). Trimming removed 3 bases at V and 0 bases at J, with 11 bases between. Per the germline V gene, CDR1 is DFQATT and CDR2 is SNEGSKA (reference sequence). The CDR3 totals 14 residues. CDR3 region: CSASTGWYQETQYF. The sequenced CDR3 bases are TGCAGTGCTAGTACAGGATGGTACCAAGAGACC.

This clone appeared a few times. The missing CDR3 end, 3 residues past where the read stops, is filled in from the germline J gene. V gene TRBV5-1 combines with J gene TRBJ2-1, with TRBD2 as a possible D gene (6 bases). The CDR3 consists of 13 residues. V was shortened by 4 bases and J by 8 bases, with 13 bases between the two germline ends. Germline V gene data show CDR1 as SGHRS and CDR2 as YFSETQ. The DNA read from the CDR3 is TGCGCCAGCAGCCCCGGGAGTAGCGATGAG. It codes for CASSPGSSDE. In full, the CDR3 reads CASSPGSSDEQFF.

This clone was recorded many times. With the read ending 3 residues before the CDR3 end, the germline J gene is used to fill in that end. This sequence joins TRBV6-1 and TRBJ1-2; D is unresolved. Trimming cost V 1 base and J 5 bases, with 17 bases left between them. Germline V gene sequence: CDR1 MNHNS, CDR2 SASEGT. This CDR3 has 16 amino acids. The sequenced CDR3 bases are TGTGCCAGCAGTGAAGAGGCCCTACAGTTGTGGTATGGC. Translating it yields CASSEEALQLWYG. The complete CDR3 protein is CASSEEALQLWYGYTF.

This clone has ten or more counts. CDR3 bases read: TGTGCCACCAGCAGAGATCCAAGGGGAAATCAGCCC. It specifies CATSRDPRGNQP. The full CDR3 is CATSRDPRGNQPQHF. V usage is TRBV15 and J usage is TRBJ1-5; a possible D gene is TRBD1 (5 bases). The sequence runs out 3 residues before the end of the CDR3; the remainder is reconstructed from the germline J gene. CDR1 LNHNV and CDR2 YYDKDF come from the germline V gene (reference sequence). Trimming took off 0 bases at V and 4 bases at J, with 10 bases between the two ends. This CDR3 region has 15 residues.

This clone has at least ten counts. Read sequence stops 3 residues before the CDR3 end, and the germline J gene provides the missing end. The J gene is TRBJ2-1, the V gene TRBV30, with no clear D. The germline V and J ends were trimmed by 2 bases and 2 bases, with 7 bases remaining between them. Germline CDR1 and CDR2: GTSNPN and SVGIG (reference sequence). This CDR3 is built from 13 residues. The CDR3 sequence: CAWSFSPYNEQFF. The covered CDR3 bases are TGTGCCTGGAGTTTTAGTCCCTACAATGAG. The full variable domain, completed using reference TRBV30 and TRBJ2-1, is SQTIHQWPATLVQPVGSPLSLECTVEGTSNPNLYWYRQAAGRGLQLLFYSVGIGQISSEVPQNLSASRPQDRQFILSSKKLLLSDSGFYLCAWSFSPYNEQFFGPGTRLTVL.

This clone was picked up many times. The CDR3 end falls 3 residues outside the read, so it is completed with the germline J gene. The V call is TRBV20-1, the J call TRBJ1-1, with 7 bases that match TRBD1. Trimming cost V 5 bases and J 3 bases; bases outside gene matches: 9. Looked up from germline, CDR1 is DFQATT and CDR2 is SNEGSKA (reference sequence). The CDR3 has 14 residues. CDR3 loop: CSALIGTAHTEAFF. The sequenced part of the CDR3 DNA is TGCAGTGCTCTTATTGGGACAGCTCACACTGAA.

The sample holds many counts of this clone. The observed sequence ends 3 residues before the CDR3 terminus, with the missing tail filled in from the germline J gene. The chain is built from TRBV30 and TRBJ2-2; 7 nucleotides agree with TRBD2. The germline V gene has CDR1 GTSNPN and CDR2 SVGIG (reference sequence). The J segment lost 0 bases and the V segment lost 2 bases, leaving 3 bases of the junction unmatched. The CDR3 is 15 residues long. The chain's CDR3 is CAWSRGRPNTGELFF. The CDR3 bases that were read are TGTGCCTGGAGTCGCGGGAGACCGAACACCGGGGAG.

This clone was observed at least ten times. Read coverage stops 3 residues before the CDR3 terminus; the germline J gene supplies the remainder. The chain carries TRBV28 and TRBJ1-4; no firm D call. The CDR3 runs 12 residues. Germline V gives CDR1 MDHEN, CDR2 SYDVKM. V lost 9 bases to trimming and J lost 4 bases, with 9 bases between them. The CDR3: CASLQNNEKLFF. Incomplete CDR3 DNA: TGTGCCAGTCTGCAGAATAATGAAAAA. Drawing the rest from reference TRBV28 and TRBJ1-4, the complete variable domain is DVKVTQSSRYLVKRTGEKVFLECVQDMDHENMFWYRQDPGLGLRLIYFSYDVKMKEKGDIPEGYSVSREKKERFSLILESASTNQTSMYLCASLQNNEKLFFGSGTQLSVL.

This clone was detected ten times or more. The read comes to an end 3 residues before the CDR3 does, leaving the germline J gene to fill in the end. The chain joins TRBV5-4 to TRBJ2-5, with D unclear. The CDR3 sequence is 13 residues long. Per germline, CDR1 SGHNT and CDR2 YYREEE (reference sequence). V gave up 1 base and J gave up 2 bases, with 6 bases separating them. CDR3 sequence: CASSLNGQETQYF. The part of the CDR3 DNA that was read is TGTGCCAGCAGCTTGAACGGGCAAGAGACC.

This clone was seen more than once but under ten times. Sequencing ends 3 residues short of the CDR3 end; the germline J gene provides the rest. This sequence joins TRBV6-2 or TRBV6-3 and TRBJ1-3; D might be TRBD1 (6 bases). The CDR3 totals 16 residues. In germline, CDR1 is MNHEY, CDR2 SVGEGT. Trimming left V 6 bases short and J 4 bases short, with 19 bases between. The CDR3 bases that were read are TGTGCCAGCAGAGAGAAGATCTATGGGACAGGAAACACC. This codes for CASREKIYGTGNT. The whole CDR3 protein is CASREKIYGTGNTIYF.

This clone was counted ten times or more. Partial CDR3 DNA: TGTGCCAGTAGTAGACTCACCGGGGAG. Amino acids: CASSRLTGE. The whole CDR3 protein is CASSRLTGELFF. The V gene is TRBV19, the J gene TRBJ2-2; D is uncertain. The sequenced fragment ends 3 residues before the CDR3 boundary, so the rest is inferred from the germline J gene. Between the trimmed V and J ends, which lost 4 bases and 4 bases, there was a span of 4 bases. Germline assignment: CDR1 LNHDA and CDR2 SQIVND (reference sequence). The CDR3 runs 12 residues.

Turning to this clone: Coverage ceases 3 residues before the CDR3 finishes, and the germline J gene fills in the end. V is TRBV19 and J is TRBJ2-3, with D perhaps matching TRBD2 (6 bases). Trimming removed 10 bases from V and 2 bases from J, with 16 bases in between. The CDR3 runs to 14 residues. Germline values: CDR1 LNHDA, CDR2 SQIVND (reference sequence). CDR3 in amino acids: CATAPGLATDTQYF. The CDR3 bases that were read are TGTGCCACCGCGCCGGGACTTGCCACAGATACG. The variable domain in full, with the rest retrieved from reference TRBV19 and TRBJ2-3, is DGGITQSPKYLFRKEGQNVTLSCEQNLNHDAMYWYRQDPGQGLRLIYYSQIVNDFQKGDIAEGYSVSREKKESFPLTVTSAQKNPTAFYLCATAPGLATDTQYFGPGTRLTVL.

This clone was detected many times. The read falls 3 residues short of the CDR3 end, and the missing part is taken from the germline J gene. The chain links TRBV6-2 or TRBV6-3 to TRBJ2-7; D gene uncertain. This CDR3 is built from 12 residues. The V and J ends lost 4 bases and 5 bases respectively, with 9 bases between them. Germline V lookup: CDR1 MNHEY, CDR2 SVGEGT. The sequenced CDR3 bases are TGTGCCAGCAGTTCCGACAACGACGAG. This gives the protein CASSSDNDE. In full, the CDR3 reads CASSSDNDEQYF.

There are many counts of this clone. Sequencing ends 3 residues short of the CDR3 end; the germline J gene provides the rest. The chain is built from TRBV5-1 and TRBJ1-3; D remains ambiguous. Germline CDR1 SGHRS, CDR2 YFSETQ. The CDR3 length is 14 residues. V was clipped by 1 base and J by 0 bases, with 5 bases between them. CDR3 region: CASSLSISGNTIYF. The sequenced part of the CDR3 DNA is TGCGCCAGCAGCTTGTCAATCTCTGGAAACACC.